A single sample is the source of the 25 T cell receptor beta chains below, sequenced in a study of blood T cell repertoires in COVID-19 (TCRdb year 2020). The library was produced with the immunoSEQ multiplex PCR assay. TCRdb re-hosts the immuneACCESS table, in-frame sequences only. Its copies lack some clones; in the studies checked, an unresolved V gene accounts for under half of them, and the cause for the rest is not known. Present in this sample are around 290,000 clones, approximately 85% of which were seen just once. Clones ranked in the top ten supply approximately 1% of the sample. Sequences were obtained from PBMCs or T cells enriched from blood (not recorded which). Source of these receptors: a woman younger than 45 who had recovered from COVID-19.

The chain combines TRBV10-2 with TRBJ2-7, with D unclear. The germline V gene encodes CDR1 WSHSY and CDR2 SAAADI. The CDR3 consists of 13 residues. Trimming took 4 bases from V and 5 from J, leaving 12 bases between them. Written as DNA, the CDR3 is TGCGCCAGCAGTGTGGTGGCGAGGAACGAGCAGTACTTC. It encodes CASSVVARNEQYF.

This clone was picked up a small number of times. The CDR3 protein is CASSRLGTGGRTEAFF. CDR3 coding DNA: TGTGCCAGCAGCCGTTTGGGAACAGGGGGGCGCACTGAAGCTTTCTTT. The rearrangement links TRBV7-9 to TRBJ1-1; 8 bases match TRBD1. The CDR3 has 16 amino acids. Germline CDR1 reads SEHNR; CDR2 reads FQNEAQ (reference sequence). The V gene end was trimmed by 5 bases and the J gene end by 4 bases; junction bases not matched to a gene: 12.

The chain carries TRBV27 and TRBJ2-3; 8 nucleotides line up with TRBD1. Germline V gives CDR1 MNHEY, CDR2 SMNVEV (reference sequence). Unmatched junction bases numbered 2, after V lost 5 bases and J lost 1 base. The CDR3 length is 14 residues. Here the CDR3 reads CASSATGGTDTQYF. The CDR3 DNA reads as TGTGCCAGCAGTGCGACAGGGGGCACAGATACGCAGTATTTT.

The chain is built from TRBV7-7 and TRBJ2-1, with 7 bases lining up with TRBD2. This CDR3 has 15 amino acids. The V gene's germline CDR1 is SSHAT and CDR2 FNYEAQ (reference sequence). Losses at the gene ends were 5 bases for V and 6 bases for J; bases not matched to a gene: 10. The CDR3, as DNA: TGTGCCAGCAGCCGGGACTACACTGATCCCAATGAGCAGTTCTTC. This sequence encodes CASSRDYTDPNEQFF.

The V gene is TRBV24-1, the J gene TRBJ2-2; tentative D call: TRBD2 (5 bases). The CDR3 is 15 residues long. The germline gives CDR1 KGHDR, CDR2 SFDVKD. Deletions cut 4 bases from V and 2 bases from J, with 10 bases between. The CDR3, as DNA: TGTGCCACCAGTGAAACGGGATCCAACACCGGGGAGCTGTTTTTT. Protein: CATSETGSNTGELFF.

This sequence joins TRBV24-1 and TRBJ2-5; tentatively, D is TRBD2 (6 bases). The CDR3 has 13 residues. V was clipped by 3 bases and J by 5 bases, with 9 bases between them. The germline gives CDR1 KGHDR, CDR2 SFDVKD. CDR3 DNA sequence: TGTGCCACCAGTGATCCGGGGGTTGAGACCCAGTACTTC. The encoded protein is CATSDPGVETQYF.

CDR3 protein: CASGDVYGYTF. CDR3 DNA: TGTGCCTCAGGGGATGTATATGGCTACACCTTC. This sequence joins TRBV3-1 (or the pseudogene TRBV3-2) and TRBJ1-2, with D perhaps TRBD1 (6 bases). From germline, CDR1 is LGHDT and CDR2 YNNKEL (reference sequence). The V and J ends lost 11 bases and 5 bases respectively, with 12 bases between them. CDR3 size: 11 residues.

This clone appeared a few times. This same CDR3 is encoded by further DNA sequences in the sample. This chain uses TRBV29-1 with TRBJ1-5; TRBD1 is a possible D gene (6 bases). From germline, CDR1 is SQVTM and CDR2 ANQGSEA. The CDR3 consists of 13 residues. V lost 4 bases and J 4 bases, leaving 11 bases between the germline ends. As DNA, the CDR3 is TGCAGCGTTGGGGGGCAGGGGAATCAGCCCCAGCATTTT. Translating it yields CSVGGQGNQPQHF.

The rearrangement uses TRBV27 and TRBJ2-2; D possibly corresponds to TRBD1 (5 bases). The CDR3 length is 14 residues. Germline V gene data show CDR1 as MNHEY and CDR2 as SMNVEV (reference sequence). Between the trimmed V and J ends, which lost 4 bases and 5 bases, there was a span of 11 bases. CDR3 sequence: CASSSLRATGELFF. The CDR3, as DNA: TGTGCCAGCAGTTCGCTCAGGGCAACCGGGGAGCTGTTTTTT.

This CDR3 is CATSRGLRPQHF. The CDR3 nucleotides are TGTGCCACCAGCAGAGGACTCAGGCCCCAGCATTTT. The genes are TRBV15 and TRBJ1-5; D is uncertain. The germline gives CDR1 LNHNV, CDR2 YYDKDF (reference sequence). The CDR3 runs to 12 residues. Trimming left V 1 base short and J 9 bases short, with 7 bases between.

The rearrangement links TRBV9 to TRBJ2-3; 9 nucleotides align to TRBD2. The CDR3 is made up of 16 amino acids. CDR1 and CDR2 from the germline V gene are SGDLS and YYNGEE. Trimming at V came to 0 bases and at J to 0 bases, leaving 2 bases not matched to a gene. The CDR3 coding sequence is TGTGCCAGCAGCGTAGAAACTAGCGGGAGCACAGATACGCAGTATTTT. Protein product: CASSVETSGSTDTQYF.

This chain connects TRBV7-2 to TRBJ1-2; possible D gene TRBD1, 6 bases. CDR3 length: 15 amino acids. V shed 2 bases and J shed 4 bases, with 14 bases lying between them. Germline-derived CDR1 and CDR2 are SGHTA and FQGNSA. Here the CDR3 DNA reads TGTGCCAGCAGCTTAATATTAGGGGGGGGCTATGGCTACACCTTC. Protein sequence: CASSLILGGGYGYTF.

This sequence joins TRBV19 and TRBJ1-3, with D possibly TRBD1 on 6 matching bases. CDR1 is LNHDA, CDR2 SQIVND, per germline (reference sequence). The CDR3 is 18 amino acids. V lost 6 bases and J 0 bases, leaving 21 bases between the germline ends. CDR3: CASRDVKHRDNSGNTIYF. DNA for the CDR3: TGTGCCAGTAGAGACGTCAAGCATCGGGACAACTCTGGAAACACCATATATTTT.

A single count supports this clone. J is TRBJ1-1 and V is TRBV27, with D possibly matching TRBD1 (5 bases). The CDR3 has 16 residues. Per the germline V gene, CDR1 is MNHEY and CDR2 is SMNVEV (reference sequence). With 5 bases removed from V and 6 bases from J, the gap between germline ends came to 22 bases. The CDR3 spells CASSQSGIGQGAEAFF. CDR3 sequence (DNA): TGTGCCAGCAGTCAATCAGGCATCGGGCAAGGGGCTGAAGCTTTCTTT.

CDR3 in DNA: TGTGCCAGCAGTTTATGGGGTGGGACAGGTGGGACTGAAGCTTTCTTT. Translated, it gives CASSLWGGTGGTEAFF. V and J are TRBV27 and TRBJ1-1; TRBD1 matches 8 bases. After removal of 1 base from V and 5 bases from J, the junction contained 9 bases not matched to a gene. The CDR3 consists of 16 residues. Germline V gene sequence: CDR1 MNHEY, CDR2 SMNVEV (reference sequence).

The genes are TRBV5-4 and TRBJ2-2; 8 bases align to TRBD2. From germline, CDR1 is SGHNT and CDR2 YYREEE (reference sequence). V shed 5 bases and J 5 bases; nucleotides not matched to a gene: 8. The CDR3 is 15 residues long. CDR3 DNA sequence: TGTGCCAGCAGGGCCGGGACTAGTGGTACCGGGGAGCTGTTTTTT. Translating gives CASRAGTSGTGELFF.

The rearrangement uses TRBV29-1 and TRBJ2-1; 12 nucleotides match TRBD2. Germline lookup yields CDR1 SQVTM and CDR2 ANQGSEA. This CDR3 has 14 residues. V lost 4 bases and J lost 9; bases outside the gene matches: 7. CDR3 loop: CSVGPSGGATEQFF. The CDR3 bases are TGCAGCGTTGGACCTAGCGGGGGGGCCACTGAGCAGTTCTTC.

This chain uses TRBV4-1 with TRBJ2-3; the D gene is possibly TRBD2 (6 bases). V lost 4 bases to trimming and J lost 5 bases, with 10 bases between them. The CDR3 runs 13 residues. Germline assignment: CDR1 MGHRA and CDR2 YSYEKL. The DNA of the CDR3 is TGCGCCAGCAGCCGGGGAGGTGAAGATACGCAGTATTTT. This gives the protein CASSRGGEDTQYF.

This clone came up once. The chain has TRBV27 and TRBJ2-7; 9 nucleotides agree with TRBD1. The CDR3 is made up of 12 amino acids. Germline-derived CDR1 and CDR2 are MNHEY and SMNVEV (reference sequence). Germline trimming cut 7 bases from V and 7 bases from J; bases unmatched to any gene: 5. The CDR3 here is CASKGTGWEQYF. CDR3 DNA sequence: TGTGCCAGCAAAGGGACAGGGTGGGAGCAGTACTTC.

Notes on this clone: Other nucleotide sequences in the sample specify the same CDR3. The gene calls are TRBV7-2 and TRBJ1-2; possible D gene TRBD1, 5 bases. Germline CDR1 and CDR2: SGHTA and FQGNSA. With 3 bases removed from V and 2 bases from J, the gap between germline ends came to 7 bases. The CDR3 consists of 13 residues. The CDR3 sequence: CASSLGQNYGYTF. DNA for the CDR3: TGTGCCAGCAGCTTGGGGCAGAACTATGGCTACACCTTC.

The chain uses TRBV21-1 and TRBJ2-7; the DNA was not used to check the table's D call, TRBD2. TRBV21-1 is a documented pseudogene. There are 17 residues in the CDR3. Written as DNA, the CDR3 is TGTGCCAGCAGCAAAGTTTCGGAACTAGCGGACCCTACGCAGCAGTACTTC. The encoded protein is CASSKVSELADPTQQYF.

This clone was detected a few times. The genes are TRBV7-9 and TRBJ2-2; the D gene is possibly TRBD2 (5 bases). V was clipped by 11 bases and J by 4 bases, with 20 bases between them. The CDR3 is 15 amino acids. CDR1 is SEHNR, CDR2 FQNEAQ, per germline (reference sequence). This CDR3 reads CACLRMVTSTGELFF. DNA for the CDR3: TGTGCCTGTTTGAGAATGGTTACTAGCACCGGGGAGCTGTTTTTT.

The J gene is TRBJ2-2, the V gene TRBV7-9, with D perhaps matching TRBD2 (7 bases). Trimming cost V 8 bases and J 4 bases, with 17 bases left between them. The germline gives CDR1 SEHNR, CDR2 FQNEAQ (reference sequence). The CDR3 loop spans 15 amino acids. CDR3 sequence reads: CASGGGGAATGELFF. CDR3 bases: TGTGCCAGCGGCGGTGGGGGGGCTGCCACCGGGGAGCTGTTTTTT.

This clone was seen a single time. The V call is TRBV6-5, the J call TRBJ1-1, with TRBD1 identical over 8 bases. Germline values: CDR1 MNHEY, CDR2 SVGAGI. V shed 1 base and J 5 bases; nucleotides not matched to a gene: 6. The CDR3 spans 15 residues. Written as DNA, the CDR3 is TGTGCCAGCAGTTACTTGGGGACAGGAAATACTGAAGCTTTCTTT. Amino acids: CASSYLGTGNTEAFF.

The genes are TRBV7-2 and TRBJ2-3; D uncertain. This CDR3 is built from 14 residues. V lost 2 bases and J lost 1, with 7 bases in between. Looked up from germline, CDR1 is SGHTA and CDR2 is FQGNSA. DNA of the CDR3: TGTGCCAGCAGCTTATGGGCAGGCACAGATACGCAGTATTTT. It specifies CASSLWAGTDTQYF.